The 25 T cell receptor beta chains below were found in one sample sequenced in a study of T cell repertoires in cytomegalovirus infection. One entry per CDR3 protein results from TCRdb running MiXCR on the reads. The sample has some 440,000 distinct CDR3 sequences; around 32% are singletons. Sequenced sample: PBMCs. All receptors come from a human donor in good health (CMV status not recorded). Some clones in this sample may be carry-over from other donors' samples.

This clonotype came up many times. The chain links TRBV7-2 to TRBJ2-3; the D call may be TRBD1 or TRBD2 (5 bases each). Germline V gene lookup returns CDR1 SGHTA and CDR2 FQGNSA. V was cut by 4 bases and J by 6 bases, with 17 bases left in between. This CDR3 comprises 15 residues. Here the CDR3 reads CASSYPGPRTDTQYF. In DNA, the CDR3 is TGTGCCAGCAGCTATCCGGGACCCAGGACGGATACGCAGTATTTT.

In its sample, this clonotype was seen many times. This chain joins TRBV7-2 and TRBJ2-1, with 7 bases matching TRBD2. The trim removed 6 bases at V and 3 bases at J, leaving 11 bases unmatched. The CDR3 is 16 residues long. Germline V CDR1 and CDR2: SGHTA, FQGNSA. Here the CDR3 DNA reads TGTGCCAGCAGTCCCGGCGGGGGTGGGCACTACAATGAGCAGTTCTTC. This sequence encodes CASSPGGGGHYNEQFF.

Written as DNA, the CDR3 is TGTGCCAGCAAGCGAGACACCGGGGAGCTGTTTTTT. Its translation is CASKRDTGELFF. The chain is built from TRBV12-3 or TRBV12-4 and TRBJ2-2; D not certain. The CDR3 has 12 amino acids. V dropped 7 bases and J dropped 3 bases, with 6 bases sitting between them.

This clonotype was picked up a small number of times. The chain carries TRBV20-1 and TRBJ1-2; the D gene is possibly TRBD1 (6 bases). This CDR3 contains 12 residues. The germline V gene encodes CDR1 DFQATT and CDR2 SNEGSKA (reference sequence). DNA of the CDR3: TGCAGCGCAGGAGGGGGGGGCTATGGCTACACCTTC. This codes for CSAGGGGYGYTF.

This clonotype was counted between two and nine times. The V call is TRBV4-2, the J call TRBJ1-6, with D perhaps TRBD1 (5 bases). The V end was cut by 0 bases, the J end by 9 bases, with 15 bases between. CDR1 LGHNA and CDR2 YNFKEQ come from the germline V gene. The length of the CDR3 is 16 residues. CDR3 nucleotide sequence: TGTGCCAGCAGCCAAGATCTCGCAGGGAAGGTTTCACCCCTCCACTTT. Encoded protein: CASSQDLAGKVSPLHF.

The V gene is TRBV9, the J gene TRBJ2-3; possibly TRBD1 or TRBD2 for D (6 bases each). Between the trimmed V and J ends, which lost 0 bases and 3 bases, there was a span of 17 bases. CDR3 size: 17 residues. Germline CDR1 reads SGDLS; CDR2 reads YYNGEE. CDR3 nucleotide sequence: TGTGCCAGCAGCGTAGACATCAGGGGAGGATTAACAGATACGCAGTATTTT. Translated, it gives CASSVDIRGGLTDTQYF.

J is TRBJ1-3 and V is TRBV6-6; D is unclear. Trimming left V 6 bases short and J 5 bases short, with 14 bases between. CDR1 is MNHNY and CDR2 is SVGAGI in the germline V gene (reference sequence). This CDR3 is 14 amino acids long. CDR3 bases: TGTGCCAGCAGCGATTGGACGCTGAGAAACACCATATATTTT. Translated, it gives CASSDWTLRNTIYF.

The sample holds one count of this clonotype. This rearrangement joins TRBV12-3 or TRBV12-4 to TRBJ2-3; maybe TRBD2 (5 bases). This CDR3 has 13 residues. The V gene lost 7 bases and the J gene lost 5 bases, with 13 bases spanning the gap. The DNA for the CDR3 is TGTGCCAGCAATTCTCCCGGAGGAGATACGCAGTATTTT. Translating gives CASNSPGGDTQYF.

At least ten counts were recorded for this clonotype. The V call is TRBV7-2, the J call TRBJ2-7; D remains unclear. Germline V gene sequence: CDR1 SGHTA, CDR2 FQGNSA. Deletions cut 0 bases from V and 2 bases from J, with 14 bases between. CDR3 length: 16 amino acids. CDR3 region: CASSLALVGLTYEQYF. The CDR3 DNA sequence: TGTGCCAGCAGCTTAGCCTTAGTGGGATTGACCTACGAGCAGTACTTC. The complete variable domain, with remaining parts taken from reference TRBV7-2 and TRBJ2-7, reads GAGVSQSPSNKVTEKGKDVELRCDPISGHTALYWYRQSLGQGLEFLIYFQGNSAPDKSGLPSDRFSAERTGGSVSTLTIQRTQQEDSAVYLCASSLALVGLTYEQYFGPGTRLTVT.

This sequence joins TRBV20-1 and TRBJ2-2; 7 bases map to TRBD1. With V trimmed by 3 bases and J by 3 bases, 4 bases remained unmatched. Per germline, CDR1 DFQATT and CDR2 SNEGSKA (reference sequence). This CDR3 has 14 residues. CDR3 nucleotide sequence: TGCAGTGCTAGTAGGGGGCAGGACACCGGGGAGCTGTTTTTT. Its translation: CSASRGQDTGELFF.

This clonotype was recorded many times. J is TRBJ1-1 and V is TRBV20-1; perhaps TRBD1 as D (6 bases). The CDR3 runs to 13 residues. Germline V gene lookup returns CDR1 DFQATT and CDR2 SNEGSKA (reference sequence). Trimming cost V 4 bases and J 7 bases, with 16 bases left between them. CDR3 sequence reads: CSATRQAGSEAFF. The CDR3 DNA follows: TGCAGTGCTACCAGACAGGCTGGTAGTGAAGCTTTCTTT.

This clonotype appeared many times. CDR3 region: CASSKGGGLGEKLFF. CDR3 sequence (DNA): TGTGCCAGCAGCAAGGGAGGGGGCTTGGGAGAAAAACTGTTTTTT. The gene calls are TRBV7-9 and TRBJ1-4; 7 nucleotides line up with TRBD1. Trimming took 5 bases from V and 8 from J; bases not matched to a gene: 11. The CDR3 spans 15 residues. CDR1 and CDR2 (germline): SEHNR, FQNEAQ (reference sequence).

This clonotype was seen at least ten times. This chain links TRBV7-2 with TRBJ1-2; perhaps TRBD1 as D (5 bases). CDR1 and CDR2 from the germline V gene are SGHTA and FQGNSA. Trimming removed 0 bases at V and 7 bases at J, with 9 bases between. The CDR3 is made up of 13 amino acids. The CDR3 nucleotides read TGTGCCAGCAGCTTAGCGGGGGAGAGTGGCTACACCTTC. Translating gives CASSLAGESGYTF.

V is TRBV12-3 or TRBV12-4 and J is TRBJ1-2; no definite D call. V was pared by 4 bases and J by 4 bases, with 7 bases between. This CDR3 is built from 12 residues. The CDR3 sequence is CASSYDFYGYTF. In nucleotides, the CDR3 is TGTGCCAGCAGTTACGACTTCTATGGCTACACCTTC.

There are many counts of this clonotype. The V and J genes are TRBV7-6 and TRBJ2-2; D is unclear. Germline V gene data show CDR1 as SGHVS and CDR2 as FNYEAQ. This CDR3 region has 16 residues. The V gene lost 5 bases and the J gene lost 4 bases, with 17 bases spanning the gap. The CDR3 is CASSLSSGKPTGELFF. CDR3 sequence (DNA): TGTGCCAGCAGCCTGTCTTCCGGAAAGCCCACCGGGGAGCTGTTTTTT.

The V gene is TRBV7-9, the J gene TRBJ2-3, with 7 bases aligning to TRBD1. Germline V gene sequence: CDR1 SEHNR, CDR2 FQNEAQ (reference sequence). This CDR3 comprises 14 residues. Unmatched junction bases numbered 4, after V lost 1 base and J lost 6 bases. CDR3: CASSLGTGMDTQYF. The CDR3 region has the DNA TGTGCCAGCAGCTTAGGGACAGGAATGGATACGCAGTATTTT.

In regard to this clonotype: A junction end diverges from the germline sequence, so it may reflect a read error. This chain's CDR3 is CSSSLKAAGAYTDTQYF. The DNA of the CDR3 is TGTTCCAGCAGCTTAAAGGCTGCGGGGGCCTATACAGATACGCAGTATTTT. The chain links TRBV7-2 to TRBJ2-3, with TRBD2 as a possible D gene (7 bases). Germline-derived CDR1 and CDR2 are SGHTA and FQGNSA. The CDR3 is 17 amino acids.

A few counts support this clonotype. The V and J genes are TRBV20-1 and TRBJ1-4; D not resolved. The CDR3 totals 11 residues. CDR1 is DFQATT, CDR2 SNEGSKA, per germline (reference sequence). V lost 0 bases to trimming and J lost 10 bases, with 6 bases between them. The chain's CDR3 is CSARDGRKLFF. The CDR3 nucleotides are TGCAGTGCTAGAGATGGGAGAAAACTGTTTTTT.

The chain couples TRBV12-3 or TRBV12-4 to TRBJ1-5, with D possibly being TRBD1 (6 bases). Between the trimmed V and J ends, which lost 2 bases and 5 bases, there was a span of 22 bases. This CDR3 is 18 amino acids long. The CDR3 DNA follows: TGTGCCAGCAGTTTATTTCGTTCGGTGGGGGGCGCGGATCAGCCCCAGCATTTT. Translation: CASSLFRSVGGADQPQHF.

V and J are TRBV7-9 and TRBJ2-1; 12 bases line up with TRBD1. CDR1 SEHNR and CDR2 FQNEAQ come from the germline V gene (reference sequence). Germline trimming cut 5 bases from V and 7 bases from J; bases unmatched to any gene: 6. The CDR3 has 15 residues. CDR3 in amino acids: CASSAGQGAGNEQFF. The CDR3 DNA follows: TGTGCCAGCAGCGCGGGACAGGGGGCTGGGAATGAGCAGTTCTTC.

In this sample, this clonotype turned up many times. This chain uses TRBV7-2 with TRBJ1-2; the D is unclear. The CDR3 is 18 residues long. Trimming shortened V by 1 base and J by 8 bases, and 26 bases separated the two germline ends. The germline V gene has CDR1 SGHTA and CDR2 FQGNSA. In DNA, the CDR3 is TGTGCCAGCAGCTTAGGGGTCTTGCTCGGGAGGTCGAAGAAGGGCTACACCTTC. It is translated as CASSLGVLLGRSKKGYTF.

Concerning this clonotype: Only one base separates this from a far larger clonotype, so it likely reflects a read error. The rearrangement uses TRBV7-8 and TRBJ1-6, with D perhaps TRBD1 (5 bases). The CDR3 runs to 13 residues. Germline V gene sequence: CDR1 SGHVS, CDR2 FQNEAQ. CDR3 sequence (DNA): TGTGCCAGCAGCTTGGGACGAAATTCACCCCTCCAATTT. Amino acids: CASSLGRNSPLQF.

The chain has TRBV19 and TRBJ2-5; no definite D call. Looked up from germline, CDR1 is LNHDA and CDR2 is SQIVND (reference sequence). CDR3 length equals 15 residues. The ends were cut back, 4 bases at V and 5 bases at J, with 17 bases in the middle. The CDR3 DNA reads TGTGCCAGTAGTAGGGTCCCCAATGATTTGGAGACCCAGTACTTC. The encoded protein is CASSRVPNDLETQYF.

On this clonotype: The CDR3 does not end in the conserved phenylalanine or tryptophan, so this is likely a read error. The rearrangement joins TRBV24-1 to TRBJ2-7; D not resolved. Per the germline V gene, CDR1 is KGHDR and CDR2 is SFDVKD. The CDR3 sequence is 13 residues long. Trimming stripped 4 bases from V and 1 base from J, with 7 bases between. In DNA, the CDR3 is TGTGCCACCAGTGACCCTAGATCCTACGAGCAGTACTTA. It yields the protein CATSDPRSYEQYL.

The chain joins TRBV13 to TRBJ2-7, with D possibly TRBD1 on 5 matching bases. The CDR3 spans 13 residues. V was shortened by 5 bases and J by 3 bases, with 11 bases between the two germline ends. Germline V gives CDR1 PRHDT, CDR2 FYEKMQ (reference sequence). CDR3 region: CASSPGHDYEQYF. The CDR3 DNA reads TGTGCCAGCAGCCCTGGACACGACTACGAGCAGTACTTC.